The 24 T cell receptor beta chains below all came from one sample that was sequenced in a study of blood T cells in healthy people across ages. Primers used in a second PCR of about 7 to 11 cycles were a sample-barcoded 5' primer and a J-beta primer mix. Each CDR3 protein is one row after TCRdb ran MiXCR on the 5' RACE reads. The table lists around 1,900,000 distinct CDR3 sequences, about two fifths of them singletons. The specimen sequenced was blood. The source of these receptors is a human donor in good health.

This clonotype has just a few counts. The chain carries TRBV6-2 or TRBV6-3 and TRBJ1-2; 7 nucleotides align to TRBD1. There are 14 residues in the CDR3. After removal of 5 bases from V and 3 bases from J, the junction contained 6 bases not matched to a gene. Germline CDR1 and CDR2: MNHEY and SVGEGT. The CDR3 sequence is CASSDPQGYYGYTF. The CDR3 region has the DNA TGTGCCAGCAGTGACCCACAGGGGTACTATGGCTACACCTTC.

The chain uses TRBV10-3 and TRBJ1-6; perhaps TRBD1 as D (6 bases). The CDR3 length is 16 residues. Per germline, CDR1 ENHRY and CDR2 SYGVKD. V was shortened by 4 bases and J by 9 bases, with 19 bases between the two germline ends. CDR3 nucleotides: TGTGCCATCAGTGGGATCAATACAGGGTTTGTTTCACCCCTCCACTTT. Protein: CAISGINTGFVSPLHF.

This clonotype showed up just a few times. This rearrangement joins TRBV7-2 to TRBJ2-7, with no clear D. The CDR3 has 14 residues. Germline V gene lookup returns CDR1 SGHTA and CDR2 FQGNSA. Trimming took off 1 base at V and 2 bases at J, with 9 bases between the two ends. Written as DNA, the CDR3 is TGTGCCAGCAGCTTAGAAGGGTTGCCCTACGAGCAGTACTTC. It specifies CASSLEGLPYEQYF.

In this sample, this clonotype turned up a few times. The genes are TRBV29-1 and TRBJ2-5; unclear D gene. Trimming took off 4 bases at V and 0 bases at J, with 6 bases between the two ends. This CDR3 has 12 amino acids. CDR1 is SQVTM, CDR2 ANQGSEA, per germline. DNA for the CDR3: TGCAGCGTTGTTGGACACCAAGAGACCCAGTACTTC. Translated: CSVVGHQETQYF.

This rearrangement joins TRBV20-1 to TRBJ2-5; TRBD2 might be the D (6 bases). From germline, CDR1 is DFQATT and CDR2 SNEGSKA (reference sequence). V shed 6 bases and J shed 5 bases, with 13 bases lying between them. The CDR3 runs 12 residues. Written as DNA, the CDR3 is TGCAGTGCCTTAGGGGCGGGGGAGACCCAGTACTTC. Translated, it gives CSALGAGETQYF.

Regarding this clonotype: The junction shows a germline mismatch at one end, possibly a read error. This chain connects TRBV7-9 to TRBJ1-2; D remains unclear. This CDR3 contains 13 residues. Germline V lookup: CDR1 SEHNR, CDR2 FQNEAQ (reference sequence). CDR3 nucleotide sequence: TGTGCCAGCAGCGCCGGCCCCGTTGATGGCCACACCTTC. Translation: CASSAGPVDGHTF.

This chain joins TRBV7-8 and TRBJ2-4; D is unclear. Germline V gives CDR1 SGHVS, CDR2 FQNEAQ. V was cut by 2 bases and J by 2 bases, with 4 bases left in between. CDR3 length: 13 residues. The CDR3: CASSLRPKNIQYF. The CDR3 DNA reads TGTGCCAGCAGCTTACGTCCCAAAAACATTCAGTACTTC.

The chain couples TRBV20-1 to TRBJ2-7, with D perhaps TRBD1 (6 bases). The J call is in doubt because the DNA end fits TRBJ2-5 better. The germline gives CDR1 DFQATT, CDR2 SNEGSKA (reference sequence). The CDR3 is made up of 14 amino acids. The CDR3 loop reads CSAETSQGAETQYF. CDR3 nucleotides: TGCAGTGCCGAGACTTCACAGGGTGCGGAGACCCAGTACTTC.

This rearrangement joins TRBV2 to TRBJ2-1; 9 bases agree with TRBD1. CDR1 SNHLY and CDR2 FYNNEI come from the germline V gene. The trim removed 7 bases at V and 10 bases at J, leaving 8 bases unmatched. This CDR3 region has 13 residues. The CDR3 spells CASKDRGLVEQFF. CDR3 DNA sequence: TGTGCCAGCAAGGACAGGGGCCTGGTGGAGCAGTTCTTC.

This clonotype was observed a few times. The CDR3 loop reads CASRRSGQGTYEQYF. CDR3 sequence (DNA): TGTGCCAGCAGGCGGTCCGGACAAGGGACCTACGAGCAGTACTTC. This chain connects TRBV6-5 to TRBJ2-7, with D maybe TRBD1 (5 bases). The V and J ends lost 6 bases and 2 bases respectively, with 17 bases between them. Germline V gives CDR1 MNHEY, CDR2 SVGAGI. The CDR3 runs 15 residues.

The J gene is TRBJ2-3, the V gene TRBV6-5; the D gene could be TRBD1 or TRBD2 (5 bases each). The CDR3 has 16 amino acids. CDR1 is MNHEY and CDR2 is SVGAGI in the germline V gene. V lost 3 bases and J lost 0, with 13 bases in between. The CDR3 loop reads CASSYQGPPSTDTQYF. The DNA of the CDR3 is TGTGCCAGCAGTTATCAGGGACCACCGAGCACAGATACGCAGTATTTT.

The DNA for the CDR3 is TGTGCCAGCAGCCAACTGGACAGGGATTGGGGCTACACCTTC. Encoded protein: CASSQLDRDWGYTF. V and J are TRBV14 and TRBJ1-2, with 8 bases identical to TRBD1. Germline V gene sequence: CDR1 SGHDN, CDR2 FVKESK. This CDR3 has 14 amino acids. V shed 2 bases, J shed 8 bases, and the junction held 7 bases outside the gene matches. Using reference TRBV14 and TRBJ1-2 for the parts outside the CDR3, the full variable domain is EAGVTQFPSHSVIEKGQTVTLRCDPISGHDNLYWYRRVMGKEIKFLLHFVKESKQDESGMPNNRFLAERTGGTYSTLKVQPAELEDSGVYFCASSQLDRDWGYTFGSGTRLTVV.

The chain recombines TRBV15 with TRBJ2-7; D remains unclear. V lost 1 base and J 2 bases, leaving 12 bases between the germline ends. The CDR3 sequence is 15 residues long. Per the germline V gene, CDR1 is LNHNV and CDR2 is YYDKDF (reference sequence). CDR3 amino acids: CATSRVSSEAYEQYF. In nucleotides, the CDR3 is TGTGCCACCAGCAGAGTTTCAAGTGAGGCCTACGAGCAGTACTTC.

J is TRBJ2-1 and V is TRBV20-1; 11 bases align to TRBD2. The CDR3 length is 16 residues. Trimming cost V 2 bases and J 6 bases; bases outside gene matches: 9. CDR1 is DFQATT, CDR2 SNEGSKA, per germline (reference sequence). CDR3 in amino acids: CSARKGGTSGFNEQFF. The CDR3 DNA reads TGCAGTGCTAGAAAAGGGGGGACTAGCGGTTTCAATGAGCAGTTCTTC.

This chain joins TRBV20-1 and TRBJ1-2, with a tentative D call TRBD1 (5 bases). This CDR3 is 15 amino acids long. Germline CDR1 DFQATT, CDR2 SNEGSKA (reference sequence). V lost 2 bases and J 2 bases, leaving 15 bases between the germline ends. The CDR3 coding sequence is TGCAGTGCTAGAAGCCCATCTGGGGGGAACTATGGCTACACCTTC. Its translation is CSARSPSGGNYGYTF.

About this clonotype itself: A single base separates this from a much larger clone, so it may be a read error. This chain connects TRBV29-1 to TRBJ2-1; D uncertain. Germline CDR1 reads SQVTM; CDR2 reads ANQGSEA. The CDR3 totals 14 residues. The CDR3 nucleotides read TGCGGCGTTGAAGGGTCCCTCCATGGTGATGAGCAGTTCTTC. The encoded protein is CGVEGSLHGDEQFF.

The table lists this clonotype with a few counts. The chain combines TRBV28 with TRBJ2-1; 7 bases align to TRBD1. Looked up from germline, CDR1 is MDHEN and CDR2 is SYDVKM. With 7 bases clipped from V and 0 bases from J, the junction kept 12 bases outside the gene matches. The CDR3 extends over 17 amino acids. The CDR3 DNA sequence: TGTGCCAGCACCTCCTCAGGTGGGGACAGCTCCTACAATGAGCAGTTCTTC. Amino acids: CASTSSGGDSSYNEQFF.

The gene calls are TRBV29-1 and TRBJ2-7, with 11 bases identical to TRBD2. There are 14 residues in the CDR3. The V gene's germline CDR1 is SQVTM and CDR2 ANQGSEA. With V trimmed by 3 bases and J by 0 bases, 1 base remained unmatched. CDR3 nucleotide sequence: TGCAGCGTTGATACTAGCGGGGGCTCCTACGAGCAGTACTTC. Protein product: CSVDTSGGSYEQYF.

Concerning this clonotype: A read error may produce the germline difference seen at one junction end. The chain links TRBV5-6 to TRBJ1-2, with D possibly matching TRBD1 (5 bases). Per germline, CDR1 SGHDT and CDR2 YYEEEE. The length of the CDR3 is 15 residues. CDR3 sequence reads: CAGSRPQGLNYGYTF. DNA of the CDR3: TGTGCCGGCAGCCGTCCCCAGGGCCTAAACTATGGCTACACCTTC.

This clonotype was observed a handful of times. The chain is built from TRBV5-1 and TRBJ2-3; D gene ambiguous. The germline gives CDR1 SGHRS, CDR2 YFSETQ. Trimming removed 0 bases from V and 6 bases from J, with 20 bases in between. The CDR3 is 17 amino acids. Here the CDR3 reads CASSLVSYILGLDTQYF. DNA for the CDR3: TGCGCCAGCAGCTTGGTTTCCTATATATTGGGTCTGGATACGCAGTATTTT.

This rearrangement joins TRBV12-3 or TRBV12-4 to TRBJ2-1; the D gene is possibly TRBD2 (6 bases). The assigned J gene may be wrong: the sequence end matches TRBJ2-7 better. The CDR3 covers 15 residues. Written as DNA, the CDR3 is TGTGCCAGCAGTTCCTCCTTGGACTACTACAATGAGCAGTACTTC. This sequence encodes CASSSSLDYYNEQYF.

This CDR3 is CASSYVWQETQYF. As DNA, the CDR3 is TGTGCCAGCAGTTACGTGTGGCAAGAGACCCAGTACTTC. The chain couples TRBV6-2 or TRBV6-3 to TRBJ2-5; D is unresolved. The germline V gene encodes CDR1 MNHEY and CDR2 SVGEGT. V shed 2 bases and J shed 2 bases, with 6 bases lying between them. This CDR3 is built from 13 residues.

This clonotype came up a few times. The rearrangement uses TRBV2 and TRBJ2-3; the D gene is possibly TRBD1 (6 bases). This CDR3 spans 15 amino acids. Trimming took off 9 bases at V and 1 base at J, with 17 bases between the two ends. The germline V gene has CDR1 SNHLY and CDR2 FYNNEI. The CDR3 DNA reads TGTGCCAGTTCTCCAGGGGCAGGGGGCACAGATACGCAGTATTTT. The encoded protein is CASSPGAGGTDTQYF.

This clonotype was detected only a few times. The V call is TRBV11-2, the J call TRBJ2-7; 9 bases line up with TRBD2. Germline CDR1 and CDR2: SGHAT and FQNNGV. This CDR3 comprises 18 residues. V shed 3 bases, J shed 0 bases, and the junction held 12 bases outside the gene matches. CDR3 region: CASSFGPSGASSSYEQYF. The CDR3 nucleotides read TGTGCCAGCAGCTTTGGTCCTAGCGGGGCCTCAAGCTCCTACGAGCAGTACTTC.